Presented here are 32 T cell receptor beta chains from one specimen sequenced in a study of blood T cell repertoires in COVID-19. Assay used: immunoSEQ multiplex PCR; TCRdb lists only in-frame clones, some missing. In the table there are about 350,000 clones, roughly nine tenths of which are singletons. Input material: PBMCs or T cells enriched from blood (not recorded which). The origin of the receptors is a young woman who had recovered from COVID-19.

V usage is TRBV10-3 and J usage is TRBJ1-2, with 10 nucleotides matching TRBD1. V dropped 8 bases and J dropped 2; count of bases not matched to a gene: 2. The germline gives CDR1 ENHRY, CDR2 SYGVKD. The CDR3 runs 13 residues. Written as DNA, the CDR3 is TGTGCCATCGGGACAGGGGACAACTATGGCTACACCTTC. Protein: CAIGTGDNYGYTF.

The genes are TRBV20-1 and TRBJ1-2; unclear D gene. Trimming removed 5 bases from V and 9 bases from J, with 7 bases in between. This CDR3 region has 9 residues. Germline V gene lookup returns CDR1 DFQATT and CDR2 SNEGSKA (reference sequence). The CDR3: CSASTSYTF. CDR3 DNA: TGCAGTGCTTCTACGAGCTACACCTTC.

This clone was detected once. The rearrangement links TRBV7-9 to TRBJ2-1, with a weak D call TRBD2 (5 bases). There are 16 residues in the CDR3. Germline V CDR1 and CDR2: SEHNR, FQNEAQ (reference sequence). Trimming took 1 base from V and 3 from J, leaving 13 bases between them. The CDR3 DNA sequence: TGTGCCAGCAGCTTAGGAAGCGGCCCTTACTACAATGAGCAGTTCTTC. This codes for CASSLGSGPYYNEQFF.

CDR3 residues: CASSNGHAGGYTF. For the CDR3, the DNA is TGTGCCAGTAGTAATGGACATGCCGGGGGCTACACCTTC. The chain combines TRBV19 with TRBJ1-2; possible D gene TRBD1, 5 bases. Trimming shortened V by 4 bases and J by 8 bases, and 14 bases separated the two germline ends. This CDR3 is 13 amino acids long. Germline V CDR1 and CDR2: LNHDA, SQIVND (reference sequence).

The sample holds one count of this clone. J is TRBJ2-2 and V is TRBV6-5; TRBD2 might be the D (5 bases). V gave up 7 bases and J gave up 2 bases, with 14 bases separating them. CDR1 MNHEY and CDR2 SVGAGI come from the germline V gene. The CDR3 length is 15 residues. The CDR3 region is CASTPASGNTGELFF. In DNA, the CDR3 is TGTGCCAGCACCCCCGCCAGCGGAAACACCGGGGAGCTGTTTTTT.

The chain combines TRBV19 with TRBJ2-1; D is possibly TRBD1 (5 bases). This CDR3 has 15 amino acids. Germline CDR1 is LNHDA and CDR2 is SQIVND (reference sequence). The ends were cut back, 7 bases at V and 0 bases at J, with 13 bases in the middle. The CDR3 loop is CASKAGSGSYNEQFF. The DNA for the CDR3 is TGTGCCAGTAAAGCAGGGTCCGGCTCCTACAATGAGCAGTTCTTC.

This chain joins TRBV11-2 and TRBJ1-1, with 8 bases identical to TRBD1. V shed 0 bases and J 1 base; nucleotides not matched to a gene: 4. This CDR3 has 16 amino acids. In germline, CDR1 is SGHAT, CDR2 FQNNGV. The DNA of the CDR3 is TGTGCCAGCAGCTTAGATTTCGGACAGGGGAACACTGAAGCTTTCTTT. Its translation: CASSLDFGQGNTEAFF.

The rearrangement links TRBV28 to TRBJ1-4; D possibly corresponds to TRBD1 (5 bases). Trimming cost V 6 bases and J 7 bases, with 24 bases left between them. CDR3 length: 17 amino acids. Per the germline V gene, CDR1 is MDHEN and CDR2 is SYDVKM. This chain's CDR3 is CASSERGARRGSEKLFF. Written as DNA, the CDR3 is TGTGCCAGCAGCGAGCGCGGGGCGCGCAGAGGGAGTGAAAAACTGTTTTTT.

This clone has ten or more counts. The V call is TRBV9, the J call TRBJ2-7; tentatively, D is TRBD1 (6 bases). Per germline, CDR1 SGDLS and CDR2 YYNGEE. V was trimmed by 4 bases and J by 2 bases, leaving 19 bases between them. This CDR3 is 16 amino acids long. CDR3 DNA sequence: TGTGCCAGCAGCCCTTCCTCGGACAGTGTCCCCTACGAGCAGTACTTC. Protein product: CASSPSSDSVPYEQYF. The variable domain in full, completed from reference TRBV9 and TRBJ2-7, reads DSGVTQTPKHLITATGQRVTLRCSPRSGDLSVYWYQQSLDQGLQFLIQYYNGEERAKGNILERFSAQQFPDLHSELNLSSLELGDSALYFCASSPSSDSVPYEQYFGPGTRLTVT.

This sequence joins TRBV7-2 and TRBJ2-7, with 9 bases fitting TRBD2. Germline CDR1 and CDR2: SGHTA and FQGNSA. The CDR3 loop spans 14 amino acids. V was pared by 3 bases and J by 5 bases, with 5 bases of the junction left unmatched. This chain's CDR3 is CASSLAGGLNEQYF. The CDR3 bases are TGTGCCAGCAGCTTGGCGGGGGGGCTAAACGAGCAGTACTTC.

This clone was seen a single time. This chain connects TRBV7-2 to TRBJ2-7; D perhaps matches TRBD1 (6 bases). The CDR3 is made up of 13 amino acids. V lost 3 bases, J lost 1 base, and 7 bases lay in between. Germline lookup yields CDR1 SGHTA and CDR2 FQGNSA. The CDR3 sequence is CASSFQGSYEQYF. The CDR3 DNA reads TGTGCCAGCAGCTTTCAGGGGTCCTACGAGCAGTACTTC.

J is TRBJ2-2 and V is TRBV5-4; the match to TRBD2 covers 10 bases. The CDR3 consists of 18 residues. From germline, CDR1 is SGHNT and CDR2 YYREEE (reference sequence). V was pared by 0 bases and J by 3 bases, with 8 bases of the junction left unmatched. CDR3 protein: CASSLGASGGRYTGELFF. For the CDR3, the DNA is TGTGCCAGCAGCTTGGGGGCTAGCGGGGGCCGCTACACCGGGGAGCTGTTTTTT.

The genes are TRBV3-1 (or the pseudogene TRBV3-2) and TRBJ2-5; 8 positions agree with TRBD2. The CDR3 spans 14 residues. Per germline, CDR1 LGHDT and CDR2 YNNKEL (reference sequence). Losses at the gene ends were 5 bases for V and 4 bases for J; bases not matched to a gene: 6. In DNA form, the CDR3 reads TGTGCCAGCAGCTCCCGGGGGGGCCGAGAGACCCAGTACTTC. Translating gives CASSSRGGRETQYF.

V is TRBV24-1 and J is TRBJ1-3; maybe TRBD1 (6 bases). Trimming shortened V by 4 bases and J by 7 bases, and 16 bases separated the two germline ends. The CDR3 sequence is 15 residues long. The germline CDR1 and CDR2 sequences are KGHDR and SFDVKD. The CDR3 bases are TGTGCCACCAGTGACCCCGGACAGAATGGTAACACCATATATTTT. Translating it yields CATSDPGQNGNTIYF.

This clone was detected only once. The chain joins TRBV5-1 to TRBJ1-6; 11 nucleotides line up with TRBD1. The CDR3 sequence is 16 residues long. Trimming removed 4 bases from V and 9 bases from J; junction bases left unmatched: 9. Germline V gene lookup returns CDR1 SGHRS and CDR2 YFSETQ. The CDR3 sequence is CASSQDGTGGTSPLHF. The CDR3 nucleotides are TGCGCCAGCAGCCAGGACGGGACAGGGGGGACTTCACCCCTCCACTTT. The variable domain in full, completed from reference TRBV5-1 and TRBJ1-6, reads KAGVTQTPRYLIKTRGQQVTLSCSPISGHRSVSWYQQTPGQGLQFLFEYFSETQRNKGNFPGRFSGRQFSNSRSEMNVSTLELGDSALYLCASSQDGTGGTSPLHFGNGTRLTVT.

This chain uses TRBV24-1 with TRBJ1-2; 8 bases map to TRBD1. V trimming: 2 bases; J trimming: 5 bases; junction bases outside the gene matches: 6. From germline, CDR1 is KGHDR and CDR2 SFDVKD. There are 15 residues in the CDR3. The CDR3 sequence: CATSDSRTGKYGYTF. As DNA, the CDR3 is TGTGCCACCAGTGATTCAAGGACAGGGAAATATGGCTACACCTTC.

The rearrangement joins TRBV7-2 to TRBJ1-1; TRBD1 aligns across 10 bases. The CDR3 extends over 16 amino acids. From germline, CDR1 is SGHTA and CDR2 FQGNSA. Losses at the gene ends were 5 bases for V and 1 base for J; bases not matched to a gene: 7. The CDR3 DNA is TGTGCCAGCAGCGCTAGGACAGGGGGAAGGAACACTGAAGCTTTCTTT. Its translation: CASSARTGGRNTEAFF.

The chain carries TRBV19 and TRBJ1-5; TRBD1 matches at 8 bases. The germline V gene encodes CDR1 LNHDA and CDR2 SQIVND (reference sequence). CDR3 length: 15 residues. J gave up 7 bases and V 4 bases, and 9 bases lay outside the gene matches. The CDR3 region has the DNA TGTGCCAGTAGTAAGGGACAGGCGGGTTTCCAGCCCCAGCATTTT. Translating gives CASSKGQAGFQPQHF.

In nucleotides, the CDR3 is TGTGCCAGCAGCCAAAGGACAGGGTGGGAAAACACTGAAGCTTTCTTT. It encodes CASSQRTGWENTEAFF. The chain combines TRBV7-2 with TRBJ1-1, with 8 bases aligning to TRBD1. The trim removed 5 bases at V and 2 bases at J, leaving 10 bases unmatched. Germline assignment: CDR1 SGHTA and CDR2 FQGNSA. The CDR3 sequence is 16 residues long.

The chain links TRBV28 to TRBJ1-2; 7 positions match TRBD1. The J segment lost 4 bases and the V segment lost 5 bases, leaving 13 bases of the junction unmatched. This CDR3 has 16 amino acids. Germline V gives CDR1 MDHEN, CDR2 SYDVKM. As DNA, the CDR3 is TGTGCCAGCAGTCAACCGGGACAGTCCTTCGTCTATGGCTACACCTTC. Its protein is CASSQPGQSFVYGYTF.

The chain uses TRBV7-9 and TRBJ1-2, with 8 bases matching TRBD1. The CDR3 contains 14 residues. Looked up from germline, CDR1 is SEHNR and CDR2 is FQNEAQ (reference sequence). V was clipped by 5 bases and J by 3 bases; unmatched bases: 5. This chain's CDR3 is CASSPPGQDYGYTF. The CDR3, as DNA: TGTGCCAGCAGCCCTCCGGGACAGGACTATGGCTACACCTTC.

This chain uses TRBV29-1 with TRBJ1-1; 8 bases line up with TRBD1. The CDR3 length is 14 residues. Trimming removed 4 bases from V and 10 bases from J; junction bases left unmatched: 14. CDR1 is SQVTM, CDR2 ANQGSEA, per germline. CDR3 coding DNA: TGCAGCGTTGCTCCAGGGGGCTCAGAACGCGGAGCTTTCTTT. It yields the protein CSVAPGGSERGAFF.

The chain has TRBV19 and TRBJ1-4; D perhaps matches TRBD1 (6 bases). Germline-derived CDR1 and CDR2 are LNHDA and SQIVND (reference sequence). Trimming took off 10 bases at V and 7 bases at J, with 16 bases between the two ends. This CDR3 spans 13 amino acids. The CDR3 nucleotides read TGTGCCACACAGGGAAGGGGCGGTGAAAAACTGTTTTTT. It codes for CATQGRGGEKLFF.

Only a few counts were recorded for this clone. This chain links TRBV25-1 with TRBJ1-1, with TRBD1 identical over 8 bases. This CDR3 has 15 amino acids. J was trimmed by 5 bases and V by 4 bases; bases with no gene match: 9. Germline V gene data show CDR1 as MGHDK and CDR2 as SYGVNS. CDR3 loop: CASSAGGQGWTEAFF. CDR3 in DNA: TGTGCCAGCAGTGCCGGAGGACAGGGATGGACTGAAGCTTTCTTT.

The chain recombines TRBV6-1 with TRBJ2-7; 7 bases are shared with TRBD1. Germline trimming cut 2 bases from V and 7 bases from J; bases unmatched to any gene: 5. The length of the CDR3 is 13 residues. Germline loops: CDR1 MNHNS, CDR2 SASEGT. CDR3: CASSETTGVEQYF. Written as DNA, the CDR3 is TGTGCCAGCAGTGAAACCACAGGGGTTGAGCAGTACTTC.

This clone has only a few counts. The V gene is TRBV5-1, the J gene TRBJ2-1, with a possible D match to TRBD1 (6 bases). V lost 4 bases to trimming and J lost 3 bases, with 14 bases between them. The CDR3 spans 15 residues. The germline CDR1 and CDR2 sequences are SGHRS and YFSETQ. The CDR3 region has the DNA TGCGCCAGCAGCGTAGTCGGACAGAGCTACAATGAGCAGTTCTTC. Its translation is CASSVVGQSYNEQFF.

The rearrangement uses TRBV10-3 and TRBJ1-6; 9 nucleotides line up with TRBD1. The CDR3 covers 12 residues. The trim removed 10 bases at V and 9 bases at J, leaving 4 bases unmatched. Looked up from germline, CDR1 is ENHRY and CDR2 is SYGVKD. The CDR3 bases are TGTGCCACCCGGGACAGGGCTTCACCCCTCCACTTT. Encoded protein: CATRDRASPLHF.

The V and J genes are TRBV5-4 and TRBJ1-1; the match to TRBD1 covers 12 bases. The V gene end was trimmed by 3 bases and the J gene end by 0 bases; junction bases not matched to a gene: 3. The CDR3 has 16 residues. Germline lookup yields CDR1 SGHNT and CDR2 YYREEE (reference sequence). CDR3 region: CASSSGQGALNTEAFF. The CDR3 DNA reads TGTGCCAGCAGCTCGGGACAGGGGGCTTTGAACACTGAAGCTTTCTTT.

J is TRBJ2-7 and V is TRBV27; D might be TRBD2 (6 bases). This CDR3 has 15 residues. V lost 5 bases to trimming and J lost 3 bases, with 17 bases between them. Germline-derived CDR1 and CDR2 are MNHEY and SMNVEV (reference sequence). CDR3: CASSTLAGGVYEQYF. CDR3 in DNA: TGTGCCAGCAGTACGTTGGCAGGAGGGGTCTACGAGCAGTACTTC.

J is TRBJ1-1 and V is TRBV5-4; D call uncertain. This CDR3 is built from 14 residues. Between the trimmed V and J ends, which lost 0 bases and 4 bases, there was a span of 10 bases. Germline V lookup: CDR1 SGHNT, CDR2 YYREEE (reference sequence). In nucleotides, the CDR3 is TGTGCCAGCAGCTTGGCGGGGAGGAGCACTGAAGCTTTCTTT. Translation: CASSLAGRSTEAFF.

This chain connects TRBV9 to TRBJ2-1, with D possibly matching TRBD2 (5 bases). The V gene lost 0 bases and the J gene lost 3 bases, with 7 bases spanning the gap. The CDR3 runs 14 residues. CDR1 is SGDLS and CDR2 is YYNGEE in the germline V gene. The CDR3 coding sequence is TGTGCCAGCAGCGTAGGGACTGGCTACAATGAGCAGTTCTTC. Protein product: CASSVGTGYNEQFF.

This chain links TRBV9 with TRBJ2-1; weak D call: TRBD1 (5 bases). The CDR3 totals 14 residues. Trimming shortened V by 3 bases and J by 12 bases, and 19 bases separated the two germline ends. CDR1 SGDLS and CDR2 YYNGEE come from the germline V gene. The CDR3 region is CASSADPSTGSQFF. In DNA form, the CDR3 reads TGTGCCAGCAGCGCAGACCCATCTACAGGTTCGCAGTTCTTC.